The clone carrying this T cell receptor beta chain was observed a few times. These data are taken from a study of blood T cell repertoires in COVID-19. This CDR3 spans 15 amino acids. Germline V CDR1 and CDR2: SGHRS, YFSETQ. V lost 1 base, J lost 9 bases, and 7 bases stayed unmatched. Original methodology: The assay estimated nucleated cells by amplifying reference gene primers. Here immunoSEQ multiplex PCR was the method, and the copy in TCRdb shows in-frame clones only, minus some. V, J and clone size reflect that table, while D and trimming were determined from the DNA. Of roughly 500,000 clones in the sample, 70% to 90% were seen once.

The rearrangement joins TRBV5-1 to TRBJ2-1; 10 bases map to TRBD2. Sequencing was done on a sample of PBMCs or T cells enriched from blood (not recorded which). This sequence originates from a woman in her thirties or forties who had recovered from COVID-19. CDR3: CASSLSASGSTEQFF. CDR3 sequence (DNA): TGCGCCAGCAGCTTGTCGGCTAGCGGGAGTACTGAGCAGTTCTTC.